This T cell receptor (beta chain) was sequenced during a study of shared clonotypes between healthy human individuals. Study in general: CD4 naive and CD4 memory each took three plates per donor, while CD8 naive took two and CD8 memory one. General study findings and limits: In contrast to clonotypes shared by all four donors, non-shared clonotypes had lower generation probabilities.

The study ran the assay at deep level. Each PCR replicate from the sorted subsets contained around 200 ng DNA, which is some 30,000 T cell genomes. Sequencing was performed with immunoSEQ multiplex PCR; in TCRdb, only in-frame clones are kept and a portion is missing. The repertoire consists of approximately 2.4 million clones, with under 97% occurring once and the leading ten covering about 0.13%. With 7 bases removed from V and 2 bases from J, the gap between germline ends came to 6 bases. CDR1 and CDR2 from the germline V gene are LNHDA and SQIVND (reference sequence). This CDR3 is built from 12 residues. Concerning this clone itself: The antigen remains unidentified.

The origin of this receptor is a young man in good health. J is TRBJ1-5 and V is TRBV19; D not resolved. Sequencing was done on a sample of naive CD4+ T cells sorted from blood. Subset here: CD45RA+ positively selected. The CDR3 loop is CASTGRNQPQHF. The DNA of the CDR3 is TGTGCCAGTACAGGACGCAATCAGCCCCAGCATTTT.